The text below deals with one TCR beta chain. This clonotype was seen only a few times. It has no known antigen specificity. The sample holds no much larger clone one base away, and base qualities are not on file. Per the germline V gene, MDHEN is the CDR1 and SYDVKM is the CDR2. The CDR3 spans 16 residues, from the cysteine through the phenylalanine. Only the CDR3 DNA stays, 48 bases, in frame from base 1. Ends trimmed: V by 3 bases, J by 9 bases; bases unmatched to a gene: 11. The data originate from a study of T cell repertoires in cytomegalovirus infection (dated 2019 in TCRdb). Some background on the complete study: Because public TCR beta signatures pointed to carriage of CMV infection together with the matching HLA type, the HLA type of each donor mattered for the analysis. Points the paper makes about the study in general: In both this cohort and an independent cohort of some 380 donors, the cumulative frequency of public TCR beta family members distinguished carriers of CMV infection plus the relevant HLA type. The ex vivo response was dominated by HLA-C-restricted CMV-specific TCR beta clonotypes, which also provided the single most frequent clonotype in two of eight donors.

TCRdb records Illumina HiSeq 1500 as the sequencer. Using fastp at Q25 and MiXCR, TCRdb reprocessed the public reads and kept productive beta chains. Each entry is one CDR3 protein sequence, shown with its most common DNA and genes. The sample table records 150,000 to 200,000 distinct CDR3 sequences; about an eighth of these occur just once. The ten top clones hold roughly 30% of the sample. The chain links TRBV28 with TRBJ2-1; 10 middle bases align to TRBD2. This sequence originates from a human donor in good health (CMV status not recorded). Some clones in this sample may be carry-over from other donors' samples. The sequenced material came from PBMCs. DNA sequence: TGTGCCAGCAGTTTCCTAGCGGGAGAACAAGGAGTTGAGCAGTTCTTC. It translates to CASSFLAGEQGVEQFF.